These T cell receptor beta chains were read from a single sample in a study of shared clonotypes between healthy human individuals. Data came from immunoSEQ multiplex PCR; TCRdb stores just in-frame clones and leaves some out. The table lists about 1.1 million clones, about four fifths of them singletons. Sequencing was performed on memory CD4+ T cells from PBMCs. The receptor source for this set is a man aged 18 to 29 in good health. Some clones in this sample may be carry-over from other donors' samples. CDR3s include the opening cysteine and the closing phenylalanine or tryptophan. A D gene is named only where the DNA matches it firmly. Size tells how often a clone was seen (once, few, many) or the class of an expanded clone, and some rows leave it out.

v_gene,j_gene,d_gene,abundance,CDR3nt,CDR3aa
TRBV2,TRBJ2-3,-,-,TGTGCCAGCAGTGTGATAAGGGATTCAGAGTATTTT,CASSVIRDSEYF
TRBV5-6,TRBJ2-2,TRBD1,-,TGTGCCAGCAGCCTTACAGGGGAAACCGGGGAGCTGTTTTTT,CASSLTGETGELFF
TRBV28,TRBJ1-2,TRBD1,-,TGTGCCAGCATATCATCGGACAGGACCTACTATGGCTACACCTTC,CASISSDRTYYGYTF
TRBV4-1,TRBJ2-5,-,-,TGCGCCAGCAGCCGCATGGGGGGCCCGAGGGAGACCCAGTACTTC,CASSRMGGPRETQYF
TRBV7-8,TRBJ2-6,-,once,TGTGCCAGCAGCCTCCTCACCCTTGGGCCCTCTGGGGCCAACGTCCTGACTTTC,CASSLLTLGPSGANVLTF
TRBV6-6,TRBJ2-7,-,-,TGTGCCAGCAGTATAAGGTCTCAGGGGTCCTACGAGCAGTACTTC,CASSIRSQGSYEQYF
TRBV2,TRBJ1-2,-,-,TGTGCCAGCAGTGTATCGGGCTATGGCTACACCTTC,CASSVSGYGYTF
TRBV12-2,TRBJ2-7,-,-,TGTGCAAGTCGCTTAAAGACTGGGTCCTACGAGCAGTACTTC,CASRLKTGSYEQYF
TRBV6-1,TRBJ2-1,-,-,TGTGCCAGCCAAAGATTTCGGGACGGTGAGCAGTTCTTC,CASQRFRDGEQFF
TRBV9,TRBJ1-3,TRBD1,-,TGTGCCAGCAGCGTAGACAGGGGATCTGGAAACACCATATATTTT,CASSVDRGSGNTIYF
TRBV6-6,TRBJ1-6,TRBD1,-,TGTGCCAGCAGTCCCGGCAGGGGGAATTCACCCCTCCACTTT,CASSPGRGNSPLHF
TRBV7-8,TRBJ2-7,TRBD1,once,TGTGCCAGCAGCTTAGAAATCGGGACAGGGAGACCCTACGAGCAGTACTTC,CASSLEIGTGRPYEQYF
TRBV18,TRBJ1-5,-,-,TGTGCCAGCTCACCGAGCGGAGCGGATAGCAATCAGCCCCAGCATTTT,CASSPSGADSNQPQHF
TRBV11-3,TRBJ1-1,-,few,TGTGCCAGCAGCTTACACCGCGAAACTGAAGCTTTCTTT,CASSLHRETEAFF
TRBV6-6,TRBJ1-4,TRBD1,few,TGTGCCAGCAGTTCCCCAGGGCAGGGGGTTGAAAAACTGTTTTTT,CASSSPGQGVEKLFF
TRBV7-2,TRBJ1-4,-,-,TGTGCCAGCAGCTTATTGACCGGGGCGGCAACTAATGAAAAACTGTTTTTT,CASSLLTGAATNEKLFF
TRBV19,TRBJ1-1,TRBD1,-,TGTGCCAGTACAAGGCGGGGGACAGGGTCATGGAACACTGAAGCTTTCTTT,CASTRRGTGSWNTEAFF
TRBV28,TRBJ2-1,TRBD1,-,TGTGCCAGCAGGCCACCGACAGGGGAGTACAATGAGCAGTTCTTC,CASRPPTGEYNEQFF
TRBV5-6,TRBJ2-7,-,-,TGTGCCAGCAGCTTTGCTACAGCCGCGGGCTCCTACGAGCAGTACTTC,CASSFATAAGSYEQYF
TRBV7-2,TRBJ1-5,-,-,TGTGCCAGCAGCTCGGGACGGGGTCAGCCCCAGCATTTT,CASSSGRGQPQHF
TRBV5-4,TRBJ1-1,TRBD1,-,TGTGCCAGTTCGGGACAGCTGAACACTGAAGCTTTCTTT,CASSGQLNTEAFF
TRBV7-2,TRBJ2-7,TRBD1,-,TGTGCCAGCAGCCCCTCCCGGGACAGATACGAGCAGTACTTC,CASSPSRDRYEQYF
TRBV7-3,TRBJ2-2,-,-,TGTGCCAGCAGCTTGTCTAGAGACACCGGGGAGCTGTTTTTT,CASSLSRDTGELFF
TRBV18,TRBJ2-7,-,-,TGTGCCAGCTCACCACCGGGGGGTAGCCAAAGCTCCTACGAGCAGTACTTC,CASSPPGGSQSSYEQYF
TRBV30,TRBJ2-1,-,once,TGTGCCTCCCTCGCGGCAAGCTCCTACAATGAGCAGTTCTTC,CASLAASSYNEQFF
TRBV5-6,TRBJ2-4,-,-,TGTGCCAGCAGCCCCCGGAGTGGGGGGAACATTCAGTACTTC,CASSPRSGGNIQYF
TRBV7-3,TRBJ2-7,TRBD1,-,TGTGCCAGCAGCTATGGACAGGGCTCCTACGAGCAGTACTTC,CASSYGQGSYEQYF
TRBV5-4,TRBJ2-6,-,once,TGTGCCAGCATCCCCGGGACTCCCGGCTCTGGGGCCAACGTCCTGACTTTC,CASIPGTPGSGANVLTF